This TCR beta chain was captured by sequencing in a study of blood T cell repertoires in COVID-19. Study context: The United States, Italy and Spain supplied acute and convalescent COVID-19 samples. Nucleic acid was either cDNA or gDNA, and it came from T cells, B-cell-depleted T cells, or PBMCs.

Per the authors' pipeline: Using reference gene primer amplification, nucleated cell counts were estimated. Some clones are missing from TCRdb's copy, which holds only in-frame ones; the method was immunoSEQ multiplex PCR. V and J calls and clone size are given by that table; D and trimming were obtained from the DNA. This table has some 220,000 clones, around 80% appearing once. The sequencing input was peripheral blood. The receptor comes from a woman of 80 years or more with active or convalescent COVID-19.

The CDR3 here is CASTYLPGGGSHEQYF. DNA for the CDR3: TGTGCCAGCACCTATTTACCCGGGGGGGGATCCCACGAGCAGTACTTC. The chain uses TRBV2 and TRBJ2-7, with 8 bases that match TRBD2. The CDR3 loop spans 16 amino acids. V was clipped by 7 bases and J by 5 bases; unmatched bases: 16. Germline CDR1 reads SNHLY; CDR2 reads FYNNEI.